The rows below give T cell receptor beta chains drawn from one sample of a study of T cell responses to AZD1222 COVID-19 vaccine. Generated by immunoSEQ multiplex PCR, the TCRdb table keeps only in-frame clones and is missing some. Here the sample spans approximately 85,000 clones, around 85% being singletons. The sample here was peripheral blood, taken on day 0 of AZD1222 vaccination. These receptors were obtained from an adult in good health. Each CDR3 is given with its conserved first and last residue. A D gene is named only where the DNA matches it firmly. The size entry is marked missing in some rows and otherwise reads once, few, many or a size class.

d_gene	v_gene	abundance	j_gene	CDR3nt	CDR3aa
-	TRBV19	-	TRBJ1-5	TGTGCCAGTAGTATAGGGGTGGGCCCGGGGGGCAATCAGCCCCAGCATTTT	CASSIGVGPGGNQPQHF
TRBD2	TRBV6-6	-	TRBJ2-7	TGTGCCAGCAGAAGGACTAGCGGGTCCTACGAGCAGTACTTC	CASRRTSGSYEQYF
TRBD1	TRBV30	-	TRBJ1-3	TGTGCCTGGAGCCCTGACAGGGGCCGGTTCTCTGGAAACACCATATATTTT	CAWSPDRGRFSGNTIYF
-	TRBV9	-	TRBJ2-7	TGTGCCAGCAGCGTAAGGGGTGGCTACGAGCAGTACTTC	CASSVRGGYEQYF
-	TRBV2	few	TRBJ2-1	TGTGCCAGCAGTTTTAGTGTGACCTACAATGAGCAGTTCTTC	CASSFSVTYNEQFF
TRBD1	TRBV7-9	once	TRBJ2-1	TGTGCCAGCAGGGGACAGAGCTCCTACAATGAGCAGTTCTTC	CASRGQSSYNEQFF
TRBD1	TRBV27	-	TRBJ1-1	TGTGCCAGCAGTTTAAGACAGGGGTTCACTGAAGCTTTCTTT	CASSLRQGFTEAFF
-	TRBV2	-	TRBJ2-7	TGTGCCAGCAGTGCTCTCCGCTACGAGCAGTACTTC	CASSALRYEQYF
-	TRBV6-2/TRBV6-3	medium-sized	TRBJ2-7	TGTGCCAGCAGCCCGACTAGGTTCTACGAGCAGTACTTC	CASSPTRFYEQYF
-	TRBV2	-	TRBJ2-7	TGTGCCAGCAGTGAAGCGCCCAGCTCCTACGAGCAGTACTTC	CASSEAPSSYEQYF
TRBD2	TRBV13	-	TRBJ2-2	TGTGCCAGCCCCCTATTAGCGGGAGTTCACACCGGGGAGCTGTTTTTT	CASPLLAGVHTGELFF
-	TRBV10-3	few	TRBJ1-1	TGTGCCATCAGTCTACAGGGTCCAAATACTGAAGCTTTCTTT	CAISLQGPNTEAFF
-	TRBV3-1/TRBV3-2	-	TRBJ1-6	TGTGCCAGCAGCCTACAAGGGGGTACTTCACCCCTCCACTTT	CASSLQGGTSPLHF
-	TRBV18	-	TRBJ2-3	TGTGCCAGCTCCTCCGTATCCGATACGCAGTATTTT	CASSSVSDTQYF
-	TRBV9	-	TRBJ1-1	TGTGCCAGCAGCGTACTGGACAGTGAAGCTTTCTTT	CASSVLDSEAFF
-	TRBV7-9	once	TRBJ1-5	TGTGCCAGCAGCTTAGTTAATCAGCCCCAGCATTTT	CASSLVNQPQHF
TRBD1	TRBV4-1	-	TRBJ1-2	TGCGCCAGCAGCCAAGATCGGGGGACAGGGGGCGCCTCTGGCTACACCTTC	CASSQDRGTGGASGYTF
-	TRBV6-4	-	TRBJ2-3	TGTGCCATCCGGCGGCCCCCTTCTCCAGATACGCAGTATTTT	CAIRRPPSPDTQYF
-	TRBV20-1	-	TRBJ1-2	TGCAGTGCAACGACAGAGACCGACTACACCTTC	CSATTETDYTF
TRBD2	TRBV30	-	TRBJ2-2	TGTGCCTGGAGCCGGCGGGGGATTGGCGGGGAGCTGTTTTTT	CAWSRRGIGGELFF
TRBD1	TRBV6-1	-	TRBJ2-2	TGTGCCAGCAGAGCTGGACAGGGGGGCACCGGGGAGCTGTTTTTT	CASRAGQGGTGELFF
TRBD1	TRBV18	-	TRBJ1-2	TGTGCCAGCTCACTCGCCCGGACAGGGTACAGCTATGGCTACACCTTC	CASSLARTGYSYGYTF
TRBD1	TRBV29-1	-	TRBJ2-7	TGCAGCGTTAAGGGACAGGGAGGGAACGAGCAGTACTTC	CSVKGQGGNEQYF
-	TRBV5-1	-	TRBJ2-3	TGCGCCAGCAGCTTCGATACAGATACGCAGTATTTT	CASSFDTDTQYF
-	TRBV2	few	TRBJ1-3	TGTGCCAGCAGTGTAGACGGATTTCAAAACACCATATATTTT	CASSVDGFQNTIYF
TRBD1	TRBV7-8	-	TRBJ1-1	TGTGCCAGCAGCATATGGGACAGGGGAAACACTGAAGCTTTCTTT	CASSIWDRGNTEAFF
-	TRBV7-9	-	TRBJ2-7	TGTGCCAGCAGCTCCAGCTCGGGGTTTGGCTCCTACGAGCAGTACTTC	CASSSSSGFGSYEQYF
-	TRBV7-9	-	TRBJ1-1	TGTGCCAGCAGCTTCCCGGCCGGAGGGATAAACACTGAAGCTTTCTTT	CASSFPAGGINTEAFF
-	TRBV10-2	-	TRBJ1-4	TGCGCCAGCAGTGAGAGGCCAGTTAATGAAAAACTGTTTTTT	CASSERPVNEKLFF
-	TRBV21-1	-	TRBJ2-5	TGTGCCAAGACAGGGGTTTTGCTCCGGGAGACCCAGTACTTC	CAKTGVLLRETQYF
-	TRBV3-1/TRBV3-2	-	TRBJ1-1	TGTGCCACCAGGCGGGGCGACACTGAAGCTTTCTTT	CATRRGDTEAFF
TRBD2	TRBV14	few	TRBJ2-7	TGTGCCAGCAGCCAAGTGGGAGGGGCCGAGCAGTACTTC	CASSQVGGAEQYF
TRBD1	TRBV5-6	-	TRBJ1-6	TGTGCCAGCAGCTTTGACAGGGGGCGTAATTCACCCCTCCACTTT	CASSFDRGRNSPLHF
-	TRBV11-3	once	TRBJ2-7	TGTGCCAGCAGCTTAGGAGTCTCCTACGAGCAGTACTTC	CASSLGVSYEQYF
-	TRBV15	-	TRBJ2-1	TGTGCCACCAGCAGAGGAGGCCGGAGCTCCTACAATGAGCAGTTCTTC	CATSRGGRSSYNEQFF
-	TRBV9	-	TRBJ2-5	TGTGCCAGCAGCGTAGGAGGCGTACTCCAAGAGACCCAGTACTTC	CASSVGGVLQETQYF
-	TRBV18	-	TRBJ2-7	TGTGCCAGCTCACGGGTGAACTCCTACGAGCAGTACTTC	CASSRVNSYEQYF
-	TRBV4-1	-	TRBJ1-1	TGCGCCAGCAGCCAAGTTCCAGTGATGAACACTGAAGCTTTCTTT	CASSQVPVMNTEAFF
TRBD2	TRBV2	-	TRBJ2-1	TGTGCCAGCAGTGCTTTTAGCGGGGGCCAGGGTGAGCAGTTCTTC	CASSAFSGGQGEQFF
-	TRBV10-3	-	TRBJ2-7	TGTGCCATCAGTGAGTCTAGCGAGCAGTACTTC	CAISESSEQYF
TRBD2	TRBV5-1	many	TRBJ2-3	TGCGCCAGCAGCCACGGGACTAGCGGGAGCCCCACAGATACGCAGTATTTT	CASSHGTSGSPTDTQYF
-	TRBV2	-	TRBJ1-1	TGTGCCAGCAGTGAGGGGGGTAGTGACACTGAAGCTTTCTTT	CASSEGGSDTEAFF
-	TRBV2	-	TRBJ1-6	TGTGCCACAACTCGGGACAAAGGTTGGGATTCACCCCTCCACTTT	CATTRDKGWDSPLHF
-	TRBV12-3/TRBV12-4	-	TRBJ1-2	TGTGCCAGCAGTTTCTCTGGCTACACCTTC	CASSFSGYTF
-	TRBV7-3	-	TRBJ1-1	TGTGCCAGCAGCTTTCAGGGAGGGACTGAAGCTTTCTTT	CASSFQGGTEAFF